These 10 T cell receptor beta chains were all obtained from the same sample, sequenced in a study of T-cell reconstitution after alpha-beta-depleted transplantation in children. Using unique molecular identifiers, the investigators prepared the TCRbeta library. Each CDR3 protein gets one entry after TCRdb re-called the PCR reads with MiXCR. The data show 900,000 or so distinct CDR3 sequences, about 16% seen once. Sequences were derived from PBMCs, mostly from graft donor cells, sampled 360 days after TCRalphabeta/CD19-depleted stem cell transplant. The receptor set was obtained from a male patient aged 10 to 17 who had a stem cell transplant for acute lymphoblastic leukemia, so the T cells may come from the graft donor.

The chain combines TRBV6-2 or TRBV6-3 with TRBJ2-1; TRBD2 agrees at 8 bases. The CDR3 is 13 amino acids. The V gene's germline CDR1 is MNHEY and CDR2 SVGEGT. The J segment lost 13 bases and the V segment lost 6 bases, leaving 11 bases of the junction unmatched. In DNA form, the CDR3 reads TGTGCCAGCAGCTCCCAGGGACTAGGGACCCAGTTCTTC. It yields the protein CASSSQGLGTQFF.

The chain has TRBV5-1 and TRBJ2-1; the D gene is possibly TRBD2 (6 bases). The CDR3 loop spans 12 amino acids. Trimming pared 5 bases from V and 9 bases from J, leaving 12 bases between. Germline lookup yields CDR1 SGHRS and CDR2 YFSETQ. This CDR3 is CASRETSSEQFF. CDR3 nucleotides: TGCGCCAGCAGGGAGACTAGTAGTGAGCAGTTCTTC.

The V gene is TRBV5-1, the J gene TRBJ2-5, with D perhaps TRBD1 (7 bases). CDR3 length: 13 residues. CDR1 is SGHRS and CDR2 is YFSETQ in the germline V gene. V shed 4 bases and J shed 7 bases, with 14 bases lying between them. The CDR3 DNA sequence: TGCGCCAGCAGCGGAGGGACAGAAGGGACCCAGTACTTC. It specifies CASSGGTEGTQYF.

The chain is built from TRBV4-1 and TRBJ2-5, with D perhaps TRBD1 (5 bases). Per the germline V gene, CDR1 is MGHRA and CDR2 is YSYEKL. This CDR3 comprises 16 residues. V shed 0 bases and J shed 4 bases, with 15 bases lying between them. The CDR3 here is CASSQDPRAGLETQYF. The CDR3 nucleotides read TGCGCCAGCAGCCAAGATCCCCGGGCAGGGTTAGAGACCCAGTACTTC.

This clonotype was recorded many times. The chain is built from TRBV25-1 and TRBJ2-7; no definite D call. Trimming took 8 bases from V and 5 from J, leaving 7 bases between them. The CDR3 contains 10 residues. Germline values: CDR1 MGHDK, CDR2 SYGVNS. DNA for the CDR3: TGTGCCAGCGGTTACCACGAGCAGTACTTC. Its protein is CASGYHEQYF.

The chain joins TRBV7-9 to TRBJ2-2; D unresolved. Per germline, CDR1 SEHNR and CDR2 FQNEAQ (reference sequence). V was trimmed by 5 bases and J by 6 bases, leaving 10 bases between them. CDR3 length: 13 residues. The CDR3 is CASSRPFSGELFF. The CDR3 coding sequence is TGTGCCAGCAGCCGACCCTTTTCCGGGGAGCTGTTTTTT.

This clonotype was counted a few times. This chain joins TRBV29-1 and TRBJ1-2; no clear D. From germline, CDR1 is SQVTM and CDR2 ANQGSEA. This CDR3 comprises 11 residues. V shed 1 base and J shed 8 bases, with 8 bases lying between them. The CDR3 DNA follows: TGCAGCGTTGAAGGCAATGGAGGCTACACCTTC. Translated: CSVEGNGGYTF.

The chain combines TRBV18 with TRBJ2-3, with D possibly TRBD2 on 6 matching bases. The CDR3 totals 15 residues. V lost 3 bases to trimming and J lost 5 bases, with 15 bases between them. Looked up from germline, CDR1 is KGHSH and CDR2 is LQKENI. The CDR3 loop is CASSPRDRRRDTQYF. The DNA for the CDR3 is TGTGCCAGCTCACCGCGGGACCGCCGAAGAGATACGCAGTATTTT.

This clonotype has a handful of counts. At one end, the junction sequence differs from germline, possibly due to a read error. V and J are TRBV5-1 and TRBJ2-2, with D perhaps TRBD2 (5 bases). This CDR3 spans 15 amino acids. Germline V CDR1 and CDR2: SGHRS, YFSETQ. CDR3 residues: CASTLRASGTGELFF. The CDR3, as DNA: TGCGCCAGCACCTTGAGGGCTTCGGGGACCGGGGAGCTGTTTTTT.

The CDR3 nucleotides are TGCGCCAGCAGCTTGGGGACTAGCCCCTGGGCGGATACGCAGTATTTT. This sequence encodes CASSLGTSPWADTQYF. V gene TRBV5-1 combines with J gene TRBJ2-3, with 8 bases aligning to TRBD2. The CDR3 covers 16 residues. The V and J ends lost 0 bases and 6 bases, in that order; junction bases with no gene match: 9. Germline CDR1 SGHRS, CDR2 YFSETQ.